This T cell receptor (beta chain) emerged from a study of human T cells and chemical hapten exposure (dated by TCRdb to the early 2020s). Concerning the study at large: For sensitization, 2% DPC in acetone was applied to a 2 cm by 2 cm area of upper inner arm skin. Patients additionally received weekly therapeutic DPC doses to the scalp throughout the roughly 25-week study period. For TCR sequencing, blood came from approximately 29 alopecia patients at anywhere from one to four time points (pre-sensitization, 2, 6 and 24 weeks). Patch tests used Finn chambers with 0.01% DPC on the upper back, scored after 6 days by International Contact Dermatitis Research Group standards. Blood samples were taken from patients before sensitization (week 0) and at 2, 6 and about 24 weeks after DPC sensitization. Alopecia areata with under or over 50% scalp involvement, alopecia totalis and alopecia universalis were represented in the patient cohort, which was mostly female. This study followed changes in the peripheral blood TCR repertoire in vivo during primary and secondary sensitization of alopecia patients to the hapten diphenylcyclopropenone (DPC). Libraries were pooled for sequencing, and variation in per-sample TCR yields was attributed mainly to small differences in library volumes within the pool.

The library was obtained by RACE. Reads for this sample came from a NextSeq 500. During library preparation, unique molecular identifiers were attached to individual cDNA molecules so that TCRs could be counted quantitatively and reproducibly. Each blood RNA sample was used to sequence both TCR alpha and TCR beta chains. The published analysis was carried out like this. Samples had a median of about 96,000 TCRs, with a range from roughly 23,224 to 750,000. The Decombinator software suite was used to annotate V, J and CDR3 in the TCR reads. Every sample was subsampled to the same number of TCRs (28,000) for the PS versus PT1 abundance plots. Expanded TCRs were defined as absent before sensitization and observed at least eight times at the 2-week time point. TCRdb itself trimmed the public reads at Q25 with fastp, ran MiXCR and retained productive beta chains. Every CDR3 protein is listed once, alongside the most common genes and DNA of its rows. The authors' filters were not applied to this entry. Here the sample has some 330,000 distinct CDR3 sequences; over 5% occur a single time. The top ten constitute about 8.2% of the sample.

Comments on this clonotype: Its antigen is still unknown. It has no much larger one-base neighbor in the sample; base qualities were not kept.

What the authors observed across the whole study: Compared with pre-sensitization or healthy control sets, expanded TCRs formed significantly more large CDR3 similarity clusters, which is consistent with antigen-driven responses. Patch test score correlated positively with the number of PT1 expanded TCRs, reaching significance at thresholds 8, 16 and 32 but not at 4. DPC sensitization did not change how many TCRs were above 1 in 1000 frequency, and no evidence was found of alterations in global repertoire structure. Because all patients had alopecia, a presumed autoimmune disease, the immune response of the patients might differ from that of healthy individuals. After repeated subsampling, changes were observed in the strength of the expansion versus patch-test correlation and in the threshold at which the correlation became significant.

The junction shows trimming of 7 bases on V and 3 bases on J, and the gene matches do not reach 5 bases of it. The cysteine opens and the phenylalanine closes a CDR3 of 13 amino acids. The read is trimmed to its CDR3 DNA, 39 bases read in frame from base 1. CDR1 and CDR2 are drawn from the germline V gene (reference sequence): DFQATT, SNEGSKA. This specimen's time point label, per the study, means: pre-sensitization, week 0. What this sample's treatment or condition label stands for: therapeutic diphenylcyclopropenone sensitization with weekly scalp DPC. At every patch-test visit, the blood draw took place before the patch test was put on. Eligible patients were aged 18 to 70, diagnosed with alopecia, deemed suitable for DPC therapy, and excluded if pregnant. Total RNA was extracted from unfractionated whole blood collected in Tempus Blood RNA tubes.

The material sequenced was whole blood, taken in connection with sensitization to the hapten diphenylcyclopropenone (DPC). This sequence originates from a woman aged 18-29 years with alopecia areata. Some clones in this sample may be carry-over from other donors' samples. This chain is built from TRBV20-1 and TRBJ2-1, with 8 bases matching TRBD2. The nucleotide sequence reads as follows: TGCAGTGGTTCAGCGGGGGTCTACAATGAGCAGTTCTTC. The translation is CSGSAGVYNEQFF.